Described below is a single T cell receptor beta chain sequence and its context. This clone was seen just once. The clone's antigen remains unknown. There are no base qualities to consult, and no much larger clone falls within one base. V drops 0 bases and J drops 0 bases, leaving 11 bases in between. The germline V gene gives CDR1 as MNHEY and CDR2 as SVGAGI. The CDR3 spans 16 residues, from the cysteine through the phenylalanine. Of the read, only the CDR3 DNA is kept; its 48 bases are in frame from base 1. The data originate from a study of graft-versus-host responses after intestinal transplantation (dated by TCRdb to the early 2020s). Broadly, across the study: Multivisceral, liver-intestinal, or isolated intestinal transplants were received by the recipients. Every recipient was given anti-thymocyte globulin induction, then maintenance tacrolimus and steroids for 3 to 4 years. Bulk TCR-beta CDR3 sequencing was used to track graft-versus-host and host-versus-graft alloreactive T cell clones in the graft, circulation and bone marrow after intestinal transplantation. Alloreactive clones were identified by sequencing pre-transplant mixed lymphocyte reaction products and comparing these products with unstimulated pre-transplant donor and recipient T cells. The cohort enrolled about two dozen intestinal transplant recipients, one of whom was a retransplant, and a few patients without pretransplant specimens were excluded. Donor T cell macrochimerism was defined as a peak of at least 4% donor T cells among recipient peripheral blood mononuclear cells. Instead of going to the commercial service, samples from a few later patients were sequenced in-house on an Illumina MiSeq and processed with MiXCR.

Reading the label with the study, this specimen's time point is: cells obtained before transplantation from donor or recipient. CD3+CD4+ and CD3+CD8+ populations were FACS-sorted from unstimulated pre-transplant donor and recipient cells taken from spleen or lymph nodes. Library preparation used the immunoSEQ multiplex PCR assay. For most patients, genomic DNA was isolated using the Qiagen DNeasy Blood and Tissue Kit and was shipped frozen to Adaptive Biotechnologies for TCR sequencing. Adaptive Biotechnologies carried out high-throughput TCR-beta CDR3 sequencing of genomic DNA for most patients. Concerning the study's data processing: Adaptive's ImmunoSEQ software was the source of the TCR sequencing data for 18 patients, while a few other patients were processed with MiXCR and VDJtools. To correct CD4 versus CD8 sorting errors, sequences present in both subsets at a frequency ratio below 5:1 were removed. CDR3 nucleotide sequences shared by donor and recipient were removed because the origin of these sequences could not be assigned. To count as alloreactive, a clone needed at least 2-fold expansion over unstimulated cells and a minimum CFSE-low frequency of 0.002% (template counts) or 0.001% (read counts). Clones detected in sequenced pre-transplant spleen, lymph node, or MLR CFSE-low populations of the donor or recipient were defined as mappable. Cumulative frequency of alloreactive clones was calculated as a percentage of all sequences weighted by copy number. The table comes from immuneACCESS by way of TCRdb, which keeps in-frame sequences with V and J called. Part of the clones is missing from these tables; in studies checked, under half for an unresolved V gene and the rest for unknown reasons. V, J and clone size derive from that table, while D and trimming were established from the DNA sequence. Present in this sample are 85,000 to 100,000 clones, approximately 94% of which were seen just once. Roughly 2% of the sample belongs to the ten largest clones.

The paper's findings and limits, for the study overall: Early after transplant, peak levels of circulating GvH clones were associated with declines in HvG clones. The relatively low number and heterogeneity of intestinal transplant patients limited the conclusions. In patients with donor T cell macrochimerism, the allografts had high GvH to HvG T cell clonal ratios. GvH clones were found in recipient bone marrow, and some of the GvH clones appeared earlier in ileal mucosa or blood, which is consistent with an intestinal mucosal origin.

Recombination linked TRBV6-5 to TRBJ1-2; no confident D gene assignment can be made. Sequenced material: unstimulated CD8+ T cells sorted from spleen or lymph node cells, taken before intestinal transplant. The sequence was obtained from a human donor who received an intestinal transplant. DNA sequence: TGTGCCAGCAGTTACTCGTACACAGCGGCTAACTATGGCTACACCTTC. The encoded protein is CASSYSYTAANYGYTF.